The next 26 T cell receptor beta chains were all read from a single sample in a study of cytomegalovirus exposure and HLA in healthy donors. Both 60 Vbeta primers and 13 Jbeta primers went into the PCR. The assay was immunoSEQ multiplex PCR, and TCRdb's table has in-frame clones only and misses some. The table shows around 170,000 clones, with roughly 84% occurring only once. The sequenced sample consisted of PBMCs. These receptors all stem from a boy under 10 years old in good health and CMV-seronegative.

In nucleotides, the CDR3 is TGCGCCAGCAGCTCGACCGGGACTAGCTCTTACGAGCAGTACTTC. This gives the protein CASSSTGTSSYEQYF. This chain connects TRBV5-1 to TRBJ2-7; 9 bases fit TRBD2. The CDR3 length is 15 residues. V was clipped by 3 bases and J by 4 bases; unmatched bases: 8. Germline V CDR1 and CDR2: SGHRS, YFSETQ.

The genes are TRBV6-5 and TRBJ2-1; tentatively, D is TRBD2 (6 bases). CDR1 and CDR2 from the germline V gene are MNHEY and SVGAGI. Trimming shortened V by 2 bases and J by 8 bases, and 16 bases separated the two germline ends. CDR3 length: 15 amino acids. CDR3 region: CASSYRAPSGDEQFF. The CDR3 nucleotides read TGTGCCAGCAGTTACCGGGCTCCCTCGGGGGATGAGCAGTTCTTC.

This clone was counted once. V and J are TRBV10-2 and TRBJ2-6, with a weak D call TRBD1 (6 bases). The germline V gene encodes CDR1 WSHSY and CDR2 SAAADI. The CDR3 has 20 amino acids. Trimming pared 3 bases from V and 0 bases from J, leaving 21 bases between. DNA of the CDR3: TGCGCCAGCAGTGATCGTGGGGTTGGACAGCCCCGCTCTGGGGCCAACGTCCTGACTTTC. Residues: CASSDRGVGQPRSGANVLTF.

This clone was observed a few times. The chain couples TRBV2 to TRBJ1-5; D unclear. CDR3 size: 13 residues. Looked up from germline, CDR1 is SNHLY and CDR2 is FYNNEI. Deletions cut 8 bases from V and 6 bases from J, with 14 bases between. CDR3 amino acids: CASGEELLQPQHF. CDR3 DNA: TGTGCCAGCGGGGAGGAATTACTTCAGCCCCAGCATTTT.

As concerns this clone: An end of the junction does not agree with germline; a read error may underlie this. V usage is TRBV7-9 and J usage is TRBJ1-2, with D possibly TRBD1 on 5 matching bases. Germline lookup yields CDR1 SEHNR and CDR2 FQNEAQ (reference sequence). The CDR3 totals 12 residues. The CDR3 DNA sequence: TGTTCCAGCAGCACCAGGGCACCGACCTACACCTTC. As protein: CSSSTRAPTYTF.

The chain employs TRBV10-3 and TRBJ2-1; possible D gene TRBD2, 5 bases. The CDR3 runs to 17 residues. V gave up 1 base and J gave up 4 bases, with 17 bases separating them. Per germline, CDR1 ENHRY and CDR2 SYGVKD. CDR3 bases: TGTGCCATCAGTGAGTTTGCTAGCCCTTACGAGTACAATGAGCAGTTCTTC. This encodes CAISEFASPYEYNEQFF.

The chain has TRBV27 and TRBJ2-7, with 7 bases lining up with TRBD1. The germline V gene encodes CDR1 MNHEY and CDR2 SMNVEV (reference sequence). The CDR3 totals 13 residues. The ends lost 6 bases at V and 3 bases at J; junction bases unmatched: 5. The DNA of the CDR3 is TGTGCCAGCAGGCAGACAGGGAACTACGAGCAGTACTTC. It yields the protein CASRQTGNYEQYF.

The V call is TRBV7-2, the J call TRBJ2-3; a possible D gene is TRBD2 (5 bases). CDR1 and CDR2 (germline): SGHTA, FQGNSA. The CDR3 consists of 13 residues. Trimming pared 5 bases from V and 3 bases from J, leaving 9 bases between. Here the CDR3 DNA reads TGTGCCAGCAGCAAGGACTGGACAGATACGCAGTATTTT. It yields the protein CASSKDWTDTQYF.

The rearrangement joins TRBV2 to TRBJ1-1; D is perhaps TRBD1 (5 bases). The V gene lost 6 bases and the J gene lost 1 base, with 12 bases spanning the gap. Germline assignment: CDR1 SNHLY and CDR2 FYNNEI. This CDR3 comprises 14 residues. CDR3 in amino acids: CASRTGRGNTEAFF. The CDR3 bases are TGTGCCAGCAGGACGGGGAGGGGGAACACTGAAGCTTTCTTT.

The V and J genes are TRBV19 and TRBJ1-4, with TRBD1 matching 7 bases. Trimming cost V 3 bases and J 3 bases; bases outside gene matches: 7. The germline V gene encodes CDR1 LNHDA and CDR2 SQIVND (reference sequence). The CDR3 is 16 residues long. CDR3 bases: TGTGCCAGTAGTATTATGCCGGGACAGCCTAATGAAAAACTGTTTTTT. This codes for CASSIMPGQPNEKLFF.

This clone came up once. The chain has TRBV15 and TRBJ2-1, with 7 bases identical to TRBD2. The CDR3 length is 17 residues. Germline assignment: CDR1 LNHNV and CDR2 YYDKDF (reference sequence). Germline trimming cut 0 bases from V and 0 bases from J; bases unmatched to any gene: 5. CDR3 DNA sequence: TGTGCCACCAGCAGAGATCTAGCGGAAAGCTCCTACAATGAGCAGTTCTTC. This codes for CATSRDLAESSYNEQFF.

V and J are TRBV6-1 and TRBJ2-1, with 7 positions matching TRBD2. The CDR3 extends over 17 amino acids. Germline values: CDR1 MNHNS, CDR2 SASEGT. J lost 2 bases, V lost 2 bases, and 9 bases had no gene match. In DNA, the CDR3 is TGTGCCAGCAGTGAACACGGGCGGGAGTTAGCCTACAATGAGCAGTTCTTC. The encoded protein is CASSEHGRELAYNEQFF.

This chain uses TRBV2 with TRBJ2-7, with D unclear. V lost 4 bases, J lost 6 bases, and 4 bases lay in between. CDR1 and CDR2 from the germline V gene are SNHLY and FYNNEI. The CDR3 contains 10 residues. In nucleotides, the CDR3 is TGTGCCAGCAGTGTCTTCGAGCAGTACTTC. Translated: CASSVFEQYF.

This clone showed up just a few times. This chain connects TRBV28 to TRBJ2-6, with 7 bases lining up with TRBD1. Germline values: CDR1 MDHEN, CDR2 SYDVKM. The CDR3 is 17 residues long. J lost 1 base, V lost 5 bases, and 8 bases had no gene match. The CDR3 nucleotides are TGTGCCAGCAGTGAGAGACAGGGCGGGTCTGGGGCCAACGTCCTGACTTTC. Encoded protein: CASSERQGGSGANVLTF.

V is TRBV5-1 and J is TRBJ2-3; 7 nucleotides line up with TRBD1. CDR1 is SGHRS, CDR2 YFSETQ, per germline. The CDR3 length is 16 residues. After removal of 4 bases from V and 4 bases from J, the junction contained 12 bases not matched to a gene. The CDR3 DNA reads as TGCGCCAGCAGCGCCGGACAGGAAGCTTTCCCAGATACGCAGTATTTT. Its protein product is CASSAGQEAFPDTQYF. Supplemented by reference TRBV5-1 and TRBJ2-3, the full variable domain reads KAGVTQTPRYLIKTRGQQVTLSCSPISGHRSVSWYQQTPGQGLQFLFEYFSETQRNKGNFPGRFSGRQFSNSRSEMNVSTLELGDSALYLCASSAGQEAFPDTQYFGPGTRLTVL.

This chain connects TRBV19 to TRBJ1-2; a weak D match, TRBD1 (6 bases). This CDR3 comprises 14 residues. Germline-derived CDR1 and CDR2 are LNHDA and SQIVND (reference sequence). V lost 1 base and J lost 6, with 12 bases in between. CDR3 DNA sequence: TGTGCCAGTAGTATAGCAAGGGCAGGGGATGGCTACACCTTC. Amino acids: CASSIARAGDGYTF.

The rearrangement uses TRBV6-5 and TRBJ2-1, with 7 bases identical to TRBD1. Germline V CDR1 and CDR2: MNHEY, SVGAGI. Losses at the gene ends were 5 bases for V and 7 bases for J; bases not matched to a gene: 11. The CDR3 length is 15 residues. CDR3 sequence: CASSRPRQGGNEQFF. The CDR3 DNA is TGTGCCAGCAGTCGGCCAAGACAGGGCGGGAATGAGCAGTTCTTC.

The chain is built from TRBV4-1 and TRBJ2-7; D is unresolved. V lost 2 bases and J lost 3, with 14 bases in between. The germline V gene has CDR1 MGHRA and CDR2 YSYEKL. The CDR3 length is 15 residues. The CDR3: CASSQMVLQDYEQYF. DNA for the CDR3: TGCGCCAGCAGCCAAATGGTGCTTCAGGACTACGAGCAGTACTTC.

The chain has TRBV7-8 and TRBJ2-5; TRBD1 might be the D (5 bases). In germline, CDR1 is SGHVS, CDR2 FQNEAQ. This CDR3 is 14 amino acids long. Trimming shortened V by 0 bases and J by 5 bases, and 10 bases separated the two germline ends. The chain's CDR3 is CASSLARAGETQYF. DNA for the CDR3: TGTGCCAGCAGCTTAGCCAGGGCCGGGGAGACCCAGTACTTC.

V usage is TRBV28 and J usage is TRBJ1-4; 7 bases map to TRBD1. Germline trimming cut 8 bases from V and 7 bases from J; bases unmatched to any gene: 10. This CDR3 spans 14 amino acids. Per germline, CDR1 MDHEN and CDR2 SYDVKM. The CDR3 nucleotides are TGTGCCAGCCAATTACAGGGGCCGATTGAAAAACTGTTTTTT. Protein: CASQLQGPIEKLFF.

CDR3 DNA: TGTGCCAGCAGCCCGGACAGGGGTTATCAGCCCCAGCATTTT. Translating gives CASSPDRGYQPQHF. This chain links TRBV27 with TRBJ1-5, with 9 bases that match TRBD1. The CDR3 consists of 14 residues. The germline gives CDR1 MNHEY, CDR2 SMNVEV (reference sequence). Trimming cost V 6 bases and J 5 bases; bases outside gene matches: 5.

The chain uses TRBV15 and TRBJ2-3; 13 nucleotides line up with TRBD2. Germline trimming cut 3 bases from V and 3 bases from J; bases unmatched to any gene: 3. The CDR3 spans 16 residues. CDR1 LNHNV and CDR2 YYDKDF come from the germline V gene (reference sequence). CDR3 amino acids: CATSSGLAGETDTQYF. DNA of the CDR3: TGTGCCACCAGCAGTGGACTAGCGGGAGAAACAGATACGCAGTATTTT.

The chain is built from TRBV19 and TRBJ2-7; 12 nucleotides match TRBD2. The V segment lost 5 bases and the J segment 6 bases; nucleotides outside the gene matches: 8. Per the germline V gene, CDR1 is LNHDA and CDR2 is SQIVND (reference sequence). The CDR3 contains 15 residues. CDR3 bases: TGTGCCAGTAGTCCTCGACTAGCGGGAGAGGGCGAGCAGTACTTC. This translates into CASSPRLAGEGEQYF.

This clone showed up just once. Compared with germline, one end of the junction differs, possibly owing to a read error. The chain links TRBV5-1 to TRBJ1-2; 11 nucleotides line up with TRBD1. The CDR3 runs to 14 residues. In germline, CDR1 is SGHRS, CDR2 YFSETQ. The CDR3 sequence is CASRLGTGGHGYTF. The CDR3 coding sequence is TGCGCCAGCAGATTGGGGACAGGGGGTCATGGCTACACCTTC.

In its sample, this clone was seen a few times. V gene TRBV15 combines with J gene TRBJ1-1; D gene unclear. This CDR3 is built from 14 residues. V was clipped by 3 bases and J by 0 bases, with 8 bases between them. The germline gives CDR1 LNHNV, CDR2 YYDKDF (reference sequence). The CDR3 spells CATSSGRLNTEAFF. The CDR3 DNA follows: TGTGCCACCAGCAGTGGCAGATTGAACACTGAAGCTTTCTTT.

The chain joins TRBV18 to TRBJ2-7; D remains ambiguous. Trimming pared 3 bases from V and 0 bases from J, leaving 6 bases between. CDR3 size: 13 residues. In germline, CDR1 is KGHSH, CDR2 LQKENI. The CDR3, as DNA: TGTGCCAGCTCACCGGCACGCTCCTACGAGCAGTACTTC. The encoded protein is CASSPARSYEQYF.